This entry describes one TCR beta chain. Antigen unknown. CDR3 size: 13 residues. Germline CDR1 SQVTM, CDR2 ANQGSEA. V was pared by 1 base and J by 0 bases, with 4 bases between. Sequencing used immunoSEQ multiplex PCR; TCRdb keeps in-frame clones, though not all of them. This sample has tens of thousands of clones, with 85% to 90% found just once. The time point: week 23, last vaccination. Mutant IDH1 20-mer peptide, at 300 ug, made up each vaccine dose, with topical imiquimod. This sample is drawn from a study of a mutant IDH1 vaccine in newly diagnosed glioma. Study details: Weeks 1, 3, 5, 7, 11, 15, 19 and 23 were when patients received their eight vaccinations. There were roughly 62% males and roughly 38% females among treated patients, whose mean age was 40.4 years.

The receptor comes from a middle-aged man with glioma. The sample was PBMCs, taken from a glioma patient whose treatment included an IDH1 peptide vaccine. The gene calls are TRBV29-1 and TRBJ2-4; D gene ambiguous. The chain's CDR3 is CSVEAVAKNIQYF. The CDR3 DNA is TGCAGCGTTGAAGCCGTAGCCAAAAACATTCAGTACTTC.